Below are 8 T cell receptor beta chains sequenced from a single sample in a study of T-cell reconstitution after alpha-beta-depleted transplantation in children. The authors prepared the TCRbeta library with unique molecular identifiers. Using its own MiXCR run on the PCR reads, TCRdb lists one record per CDR3 protein. Seen here are about 500,000 distinct CDR3 sequences, around a third observed once, and the top ten hold 2% to 3%. This specimen was PBMCs from the stem cell graft donor, taken from the stem cell graft. The source is a human donor who donated a stem cell graft to a child with aplastic anemia.

The rearrangement links TRBV9 to TRBJ2-7; unclear D gene. This CDR3 contains 14 residues. With 0 bases removed from V and 3 bases from J, the gap between germline ends came to 10 bases. Germline V gene lookup returns CDR1 SGDLS and CDR2 YYNGEE. The CDR3 DNA is TGTGCCAGCAGCGTAGAAGGGAACAGCTACGAGCAGTACTTC. This codes for CASSVEGNSYEQYF.

The chain recombines TRBV20-1 with TRBJ2-7; the match to TRBD1 covers 8 bases. The V segment lost 3 bases and the J segment 5 bases; nucleotides outside the gene matches: 9. Germline V gives CDR1 DFQATT, CDR2 SNEGSKA (reference sequence). The CDR3 is 14 amino acids. The DNA for the CDR3 is TGCAGTGCTAGTTCGCCAGGGGGCCGTAACGAGCAGTACTTC. As protein: CSASSPGGRNEQYF.

The gene calls are TRBV4-1 and TRBJ2-5, with 7 bases fitting TRBD1. Germline V lookup: CDR1 MGHRA, CDR2 YSYEKL. V dropped 4 bases and J dropped 2; count of bases not matched to a gene: 10. The CDR3 has 16 amino acids. This CDR3 is CASSPDRDRGQETQYF. The DNA of the CDR3 is TGCGCCAGCAGCCCAGACCGGGACAGAGGACAAGAGACCCAGTACTTC.

The rearrangement links TRBV6-6 to TRBJ1-6; D remains ambiguous. The germline V and J ends were trimmed by 7 bases and 9 bases, with 13 bases remaining between them. This CDR3 is built from 13 residues. CDR1 and CDR2 (germline): MNHNY, SVGAGI (reference sequence). CDR3 nucleotide sequence: TGTGCCAGCACCCTCGTGGGAGTTTCACCCCTCCACTTT. Translating it yields CASTLVGVSPLHF.

The chain recombines TRBV6-1 with TRBJ1-1, with a possible D match to TRBD1 (6 bases). V was shortened by 3 bases and J by 9 bases, with 17 bases between the two germline ends. Germline V gene sequence: CDR1 MNHNS, CDR2 SASEGT. The CDR3 totals 14 residues. The chain's CDR3 is CASSEDRVLNQAFF. Here the CDR3 DNA reads TGTGCCAGCAGTGAGGACAGAGTCCTCAACCAAGCTTTCTTT.

This chain uses TRBV7-2 with TRBJ2-5; TRBD2 aligns across 8 bases. CDR3 length: 17 amino acids. V gave up 1 base and J gave up 1 base; unmatched junction bases: 8. The germline gives CDR1 SGHTA, CDR2 FQGNSA. The CDR3 sequence: CASSLVPTSAIQETQYF. For the CDR3, the DNA is TGTGCCAGCAGCTTAGTCCCGACTAGCGCGATCCAAGAGACCCAGTACTTC.

The chain joins TRBV28 to TRBJ1-1; TRBD1 is a possible D gene (6 bases). The CDR3 is 17 residues long. In germline, CDR1 is MDHEN, CDR2 SYDVKM. With 2 bases removed from V and 0 bases from J, the gap between germline ends came to 16 bases. This chain's CDR3 is CASSLARARDMNTEAFF. CDR3 DNA sequence: TGTGCCAGCAGTTTAGCGAGGGCCAGGGACATGAACACTGAAGCTTTCTTT.

The rearrangement links TRBV20-1 to TRBJ2-5, with unresolved D. This CDR3 comprises 14 residues. Trimming removed 3 bases from V and 1 base from J, with 12 bases in between. CDR1 is DFQATT and CDR2 is SNEGSKA in the germline V gene (reference sequence). CDR3 sequence (DNA): TGCAGTGCTAGTTGGGCAGAACCCCAAGAGACCCAGTACTTC. Protein sequence: CSASWAEPQETQYF.